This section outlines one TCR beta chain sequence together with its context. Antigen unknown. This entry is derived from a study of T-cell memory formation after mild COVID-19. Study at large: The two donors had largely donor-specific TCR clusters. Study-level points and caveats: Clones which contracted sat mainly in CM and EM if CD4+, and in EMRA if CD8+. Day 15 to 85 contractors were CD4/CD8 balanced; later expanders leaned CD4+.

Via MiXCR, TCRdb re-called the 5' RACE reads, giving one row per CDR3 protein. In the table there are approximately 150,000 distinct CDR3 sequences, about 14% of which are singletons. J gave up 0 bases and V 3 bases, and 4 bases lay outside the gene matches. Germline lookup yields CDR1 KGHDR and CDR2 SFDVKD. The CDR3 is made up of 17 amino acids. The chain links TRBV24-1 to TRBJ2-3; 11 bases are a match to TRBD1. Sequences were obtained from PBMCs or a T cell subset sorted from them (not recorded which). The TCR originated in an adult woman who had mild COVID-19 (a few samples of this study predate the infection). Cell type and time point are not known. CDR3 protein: CATSDLGQGASTDTQYF. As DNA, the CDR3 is TGTGCCACCAGTGATCTCGGACAGGGGGCCAGCACAGATACGCAGTATTTT.